The 19 T cell receptor beta chains below come from one sample, sequenced in a study of shared clonotypes between healthy human individuals. Naive CD8 isolation took CD45RO-negative cells positively selected for CCR7 and excluded terminally differentiated effector memory CD45RA+ cells. Libraries were prepared by immunoSEQ multiplex PCR; TCRdb keeps only in-frame clonotypes and omits some of them. The sample shows roughly 650,000 clones, 95% to 97% of them seen only once. Material for sequencing was naive CD8+ T cells sorted from blood. These receptor sequences come from a woman under 40 in good health.

This clone was counted a single time. The V gene is TRBV5-4, the J gene TRBJ2-7; D call uncertain. The CDR3 totals 14 residues. The germline V gene has CDR1 SGHNT and CDR2 YYREEE (reference sequence). Trimming cost V 5 bases and J 4 bases, with 16 bases left between them. The CDR3 DNA reads as TGTGCCAGCAGTCCTGGGGTGGCGGAATACGAGCAGTACTTC. This sequence encodes CASSPGVAEYEQYF.

In nucleotides, the CDR3 is TGCGCCAGCAGTGACCTGGGGGAGGAGACCCAGTACTTC. Its translation is CASSDLGEETQYF. The V gene is TRBV10-1, the J gene TRBJ2-5; the D gene could be TRBD1 or TRBD2 (5 bases each). Trimming took off 3 bases at V and 5 bases at J, with 10 bases between the two ends. Germline assignment: CDR1 WNHNN and CDR2 SYGVQD (reference sequence). The CDR3 is 13 amino acids.

This chain uses TRBV7-9 with TRBJ2-5, with 8 bases fitting TRBD2. The end of the DNA fits TRBJ2-7 better, so the J call may be wrong. Germline CDR1 and CDR2: SEHNR and FQNEAQ (reference sequence). The CDR3 extends over 15 amino acids. CDR3 sequence: CASSPPSAGGFEQYF. The CDR3 DNA reads TGTGCCAGCAGCCCCCCGTCCGCGGGAGGCTTCGAGCAGTACTTC.

V gene TRBV7-6 combines with J gene TRBJ2-3; D unresolved. CDR3 size: 15 residues. Germline values: CDR1 SGHVS, CDR2 FNYEAQ. Trimming took 1 base from V and 0 from J, leaving 8 bases between them. CDR3 loop: CASSLVETSTDTQYF. The CDR3 DNA sequence: TGTGCCAGCAGCTTAGTGGAAACTAGCACAGATACGCAGTATTTT.

The chain combines TRBV7-9 with TRBJ1-1, with unresolved D. CDR1 and CDR2 from the germline V gene are SEHNR and FQNEAQ (reference sequence). V lost 5 bases and J lost 0, with 13 bases in between. The CDR3 sequence is 15 residues long. The CDR3 nucleotides are TGTGCCAGCAGCCCCGCCCAGGCCTTGAACACTGAAGCTTTCTTT. It is translated as CASSPAQALNTEAFF.

V gene TRBV6-1 combines with J gene TRBJ1-1; D is perhaps TRBD1 (5 bases). The CDR3 has 13 amino acids. The germline V gene encodes CDR1 MNHNS and CDR2 SASEGT. The V end lost 7 bases, the J end lost 3 bases, and 12 bases lay between the germline ends. The CDR3 is CASIGGAYTEAFF. CDR3 DNA sequence: TGTGCCAGCATTGGGGGAGCATACACTGAAGCTTTCTTT.

The chain couples TRBV10-2 to TRBJ2-5, with D possibly matching TRBD1 (6 bases). CDR3 length equals 15 residues. Germline V gene lookup returns CDR1 WSHSY and CDR2 SAAADI. V was clipped by 0 bases and J by 5 bases, with 13 bases between them. CDR3 loop: CASSESPGQWETQYF. The DNA for the CDR3 is TGCGCCAGCAGTGAGTCCCCCGGACAGTGGGAGACCCAGTACTTC.

V usage is TRBV4-1 and J usage is TRBJ2-7; TRBD1 aligns across 8 bases. CDR3 length: 15 amino acids. Trimming at V came to 2 bases and at J to 2 bases, leaving 5 bases not matched to a gene. The germline V gene has CDR1 MGHRA and CDR2 YSYEKL. The CDR3 region has the DNA TGCGCCAGCAGCCAATTCCGGGACAGGCCCTACGAGCAGTACTTC. It codes for CASSQFRDRPYEQYF.

This clone appeared a single time. Here the CDR3 reads CASSGVGGGFYEQYF. CDR3 DNA: TGTGCCAGCAGTGGCGTGGGGGGCGGATTCTACGAGCAGTACTTC. The chain is built from TRBV6-1 and TRBJ2-7; D may correspond to TRBD1 or TRBD2 (6 bases each). The CDR3 totals 15 residues. The germline CDR1 and CDR2 sequences are MNHNS and SASEGT. Trimming took 4 bases from V and 3 from J, leaving 16 bases between them.

The V and J genes are TRBV29-1 and TRBJ2-7, with a possible D match to TRBD1 (5 bases). The germline V and J ends were trimmed by 6 bases and 2 bases, with 8 bases remaining between them. The CDR3 spans 11 residues. In germline, CDR1 is SQVTM, CDR2 ANQGSEA. The CDR3 region is CSVRETYEQYF. DNA for the CDR3: TGCAGCGTCAGGGAAACCTACGAGCAGTACTTC.

Of note for this clone: Being one base from a much bigger clone, this may be a read error. The chain recombines TRBV11-2 with TRBJ2-7; D is ambiguous. Trimming removed 4 bases at V and 1 base at J, with 2 bases between. The CDR3 spans 11 residues. Germline V lookup: CDR1 SGHAT, CDR2 FQNNGV. The CDR3 DNA sequence: TGTGCCAGCAGCTGGTCCTACGAGCAGTACTTC. It is translated as CASSWSYEQYF. Full variable domain (remainder filled in from reference TRBV11-2 and TRBJ2-7): EAGVAQSPRYKIIEKRQSVAFWCNPISGHATLYWYQQILGQGPKLLIQFQNNGVVDDSQLPKDRFSAERLKGVDSTLKIQPAKLEDSAVYLCASSWSYEQYFGPGTRLTVT.

The CDR3 nucleotides are TGTGCCAGCAGCTTGGTGGGAGCGGGAGGGTCCTACGAGCAGTACTTC. It codes for CASSLVGAGGSYEQYF. This rearrangement joins TRBV5-4 to TRBJ2-7, with 10 bases aligning to TRBD2. V lost 0 bases, J lost 1 base, and 4 bases stayed unmatched. The CDR3 is 16 amino acids. Germline CDR1 and CDR2: SGHNT and YYREEE (reference sequence).

The rearrangement links TRBV7-9 to TRBJ2-3, with a tentative D call TRBD1 (5 bases). Germline CDR1 SEHNR, CDR2 FQNEAQ (reference sequence). V lost 3 bases and J 0 bases, leaving 10 bases between the germline ends. This CDR3 spans 15 amino acids. The CDR3 region is CASSFLDTSTDTQYF. The DNA for the CDR3 is TGTGCCAGCAGCTTCCTGGACACCAGCACAGATACGCAGTATTTT.

The chain recombines TRBV5-1 with TRBJ2-6, with 10 bases matching TRBD1. Per the germline V gene, CDR1 is SGHRS and CDR2 is YFSETQ. The V segment lost 4 bases and the J segment 0 bases; nucleotides outside the gene matches: 7. This CDR3 comprises 18 residues. The CDR3 DNA reads as TGCGCCAGCAGCCCGGGGACAGGGGACCTCTCTGGGGCCAACGTCCTGACTTTC. Translated, it gives CASSPGTGDLSGANVLTF.

The V and J genes are TRBV5-6 and TRBJ2-1, with 7 bases lining up with TRBD1. The germline V gene has CDR1 SGHDT and CDR2 YYEEEE. The CDR3 contains 16 residues. V trimming: 4 bases; J trimming: 7 bases; junction bases outside the gene matches: 14. The CDR3 is CASSLPGQLLMNEQFF. CDR3 sequence (DNA): TGTGCCAGCAGCCTCCCGGGACAGCTTCTGATGAATGAGCAGTTCTTC.

The chain has TRBV29-1 and TRBJ1-1; D is possibly TRBD1 (6 bases). Germline CDR1 is SQVTM and CDR2 is ANQGSEA. V was trimmed by 4 bases and J by 5 bases, leaving 11 bases between them. This CDR3 has 12 amino acids. The DNA of the CDR3 is TGCAGCGTTGTGGGGGCCGCGACTGAAGCTTTCTTT. Residues: CSVVGAATEAFF.

The sample holds one count of this clone. The rearrangement uses TRBV28 and TRBJ2-7; either TRBD1 or TRBD2 may fit D (5 bases each). The CDR3 runs 12 residues. Germline CDR1 and CDR2: MDHEN and SYDVKM. Trimming removed 6 bases at V and 3 bases at J, with 9 bases between. The chain's CDR3 is CASRGPSYEQYF. The DNA for the CDR3 is TGTGCCAGCAGGGGACCTAGCTACGAGCAGTACTTC.

The rearrangement uses TRBV29-1 and TRBJ2-2, with TRBD1 matching over 8 bases. Germline V lookup: CDR1 SQVTM, CDR2 ANQGSEA. Trimming cost V 4 bases and J 8 bases; bases outside gene matches: 3. CDR3 length equals 12 residues. The CDR3 spells CSVADRAGELFF. CDR3 bases: TGCAGCGTTGCGGACAGGGCGGGGGAGCTGTTTTTT.

V usage is TRBV7-9 and J usage is TRBJ1-1, with 9 bases aligning to TRBD1. Looked up from germline, CDR1 is SEHNR and CDR2 is FQNEAQ (reference sequence). V dropped 5 bases and J dropped 5; count of bases not matched to a gene: 6. This CDR3 region has 14 residues. This chain's CDR3 is CASSVRQGVTEAFF. CDR3 nucleotides: TGTGCCAGCAGCGTTCGACAGGGGGTGACTGAAGCTTTCTTT.